Following are 3 T cell receptor beta chains from one sample sequenced in a study of blood T cell repertoires in COVID-19. Libraries were prepared by immunoSEQ multiplex PCR; TCRdb keeps only in-frame clonotypes and omits some of them. Of 250,000 to 350,000 clones listed, approximately 90% are singletons. Sequencing used peripheral blood. The receptor set was obtained from a woman aged 60-70 years with acute or convalescent COVID-19.

The chain links TRBV29-1 to TRBJ1-1; D call uncertain. The V end lost 6 bases, the J end lost 1 base, and 12 bases lay between the germline ends. This CDR3 is 13 amino acids long. Germline V CDR1 and CDR2: SQVTM, ANQGSEA. The CDR3 here is CSVIERTNTEAFF. In DNA form, the CDR3 reads TGCAGCGTAATAGAGCGTACGAACACTGAAGCTTTCTTT.

The chain couples TRBV5-4 to TRBJ2-2, with TRBD2 identical over 11 bases. The CDR3 has 16 amino acids. The germline gives CDR1 SGHNT, CDR2 YYREEE (reference sequence). V trimming: 4 bases; J trimming: 4 bases; junction bases outside the gene matches: 6. Written as DNA, the CDR3 is TGTGCCAGCAGCCGGACTAGCGGGTGGAGCACCGGGGAGCTGTTTTTT. Translated: CASSRTSGWSTGELFF.

The chain employs TRBV2 and TRBJ2-4, with 7 bases fitting TRBD2. The CDR3 is made up of 15 amino acids. Germline V gene data show CDR1 as SNHLY and CDR2 as FYNNEI. With 8 bases clipped from V and 0 bases from J, the junction kept 7 bases outside the gene matches. In DNA, the CDR3 is TGTGCCAGCCTTAGCGGGTCCAAAGCCAAAAACATTCAGTACTTC. It specifies CASLSGSKAKNIQYF.